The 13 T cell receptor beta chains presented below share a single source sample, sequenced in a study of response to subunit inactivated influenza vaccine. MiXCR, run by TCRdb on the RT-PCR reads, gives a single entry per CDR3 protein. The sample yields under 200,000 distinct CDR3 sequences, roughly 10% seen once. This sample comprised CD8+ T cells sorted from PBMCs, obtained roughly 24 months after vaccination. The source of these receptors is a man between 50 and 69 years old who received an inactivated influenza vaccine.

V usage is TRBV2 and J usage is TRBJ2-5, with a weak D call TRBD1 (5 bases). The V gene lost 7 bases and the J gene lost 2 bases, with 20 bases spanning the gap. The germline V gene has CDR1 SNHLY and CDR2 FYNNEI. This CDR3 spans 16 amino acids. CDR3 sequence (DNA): TGTGCCAGCAACCTCAAACAGGCCCCCCTACAAGAGACCCAGTACTTC. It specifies CASNLKQAPLQETQYF.

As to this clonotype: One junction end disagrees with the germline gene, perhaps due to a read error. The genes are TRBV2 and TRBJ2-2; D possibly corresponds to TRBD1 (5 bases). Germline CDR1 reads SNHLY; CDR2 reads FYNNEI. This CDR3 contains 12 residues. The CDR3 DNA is TGTGCCCGAAGGACGGACACCGTGGAGCTGTTTTTT. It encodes CARRTDTVELFF.

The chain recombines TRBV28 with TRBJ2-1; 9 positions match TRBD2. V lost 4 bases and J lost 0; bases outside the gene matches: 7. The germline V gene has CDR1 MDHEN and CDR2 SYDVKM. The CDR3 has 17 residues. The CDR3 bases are TGTGCCAGCAGTTCTGATGTTAGCGGGAGCTCCTACAATGAGCAGTTCTTC. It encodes CASSSDVSGSSYNEQFF.

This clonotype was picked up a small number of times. CDR3 DNA: TGTGCCAGCAGCCCATCCTCGGAGGCGGATACGCAGTATTTT. As protein: CASSPSSEADTQYF. This sequence joins TRBV13 and TRBJ2-3; perhaps TRBD2 as D (5 bases). Germline V gene data show CDR1 as PRHDT and CDR2 as FYEKMQ (reference sequence). Trimming shortened V by 5 bases and J by 6 bases, and 15 bases separated the two germline ends. The CDR3 has 14 amino acids.

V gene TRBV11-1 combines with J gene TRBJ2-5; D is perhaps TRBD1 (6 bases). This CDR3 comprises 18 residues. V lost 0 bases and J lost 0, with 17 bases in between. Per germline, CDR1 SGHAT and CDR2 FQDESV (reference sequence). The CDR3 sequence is CASSLAARGKFYQETQYF. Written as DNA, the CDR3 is TGTGCCAGCAGCTTAGCCGCCAGGGGAAAGTTTTACCAAGAGACCCAGTACTTC.

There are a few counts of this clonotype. Here the CDR3 DNA reads TGCAGTGCTTTCAGCCGGGACACCGGGGAGCTGTTTTTT. Encoded protein: CSAFSRDTGELFF. This chain connects TRBV20-1 to TRBJ2-2; no clear D gene. CDR1 and CDR2 (germline): DFQATT, SNEGSKA (reference sequence). This CDR3 contains 13 residues. Trimming pared 5 bases from V and 3 bases from J, leaving 10 bases between.

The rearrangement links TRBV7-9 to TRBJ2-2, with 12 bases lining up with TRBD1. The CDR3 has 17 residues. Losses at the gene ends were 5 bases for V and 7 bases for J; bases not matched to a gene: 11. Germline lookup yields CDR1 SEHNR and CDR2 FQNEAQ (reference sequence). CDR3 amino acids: CASSLLGQGAIIGELFF. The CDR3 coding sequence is TGTGCCAGCAGCCTATTGGGACAGGGGGCGATAATCGGGGAGCTGTTTTTT.

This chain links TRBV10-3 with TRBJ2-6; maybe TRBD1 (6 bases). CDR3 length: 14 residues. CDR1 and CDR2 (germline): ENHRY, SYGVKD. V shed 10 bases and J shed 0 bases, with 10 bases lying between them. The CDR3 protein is CASLDSSGANVLTF. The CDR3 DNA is TGTGCCAGCCTGGACAGCTCTGGGGCCAACGTCCTGACTTTC.

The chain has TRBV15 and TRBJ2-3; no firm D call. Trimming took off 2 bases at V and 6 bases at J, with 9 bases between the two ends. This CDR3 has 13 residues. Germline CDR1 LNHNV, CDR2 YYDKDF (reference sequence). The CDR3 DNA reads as TGTGCCACCAGCAGACTAGTTCCCGATACGCAGTATTTT. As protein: CATSRLVPDTQYF.

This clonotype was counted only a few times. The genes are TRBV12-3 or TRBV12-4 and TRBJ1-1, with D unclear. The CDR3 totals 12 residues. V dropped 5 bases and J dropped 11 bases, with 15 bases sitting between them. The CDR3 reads CASSPGGLWAFF. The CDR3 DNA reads TGTGCCAGCAGTCCAGGCGGGTTATGGGCTTTCTTT.

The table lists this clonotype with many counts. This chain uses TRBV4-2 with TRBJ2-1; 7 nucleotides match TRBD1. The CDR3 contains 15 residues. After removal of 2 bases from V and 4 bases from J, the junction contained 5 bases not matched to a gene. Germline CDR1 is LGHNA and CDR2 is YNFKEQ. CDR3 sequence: CASSQPSGGYNEQFF. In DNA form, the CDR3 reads TGTGCCAGCAGCCAACCCTCAGGGGGATACAATGAGCAGTTCTTC.

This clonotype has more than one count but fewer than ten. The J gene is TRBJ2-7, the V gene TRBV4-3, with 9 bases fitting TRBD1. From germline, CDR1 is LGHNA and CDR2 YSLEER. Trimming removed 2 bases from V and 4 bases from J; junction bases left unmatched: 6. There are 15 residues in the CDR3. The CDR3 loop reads CASSQRTGAIYEQYF. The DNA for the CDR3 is TGCGCCAGCAGCCAACGGACAGGGGCCATATACGAGCAGTACTTC.

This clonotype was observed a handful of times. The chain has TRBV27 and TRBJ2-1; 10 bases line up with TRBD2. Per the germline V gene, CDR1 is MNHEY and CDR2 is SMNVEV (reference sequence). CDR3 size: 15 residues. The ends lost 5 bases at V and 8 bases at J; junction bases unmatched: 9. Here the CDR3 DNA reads TGTGCCAGCAGTCCCACAAGCGGGGGGGTTGATGAGCAGTTCTTC. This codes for CASSPTSGGVDEQFF.